These 24 T cell receptor beta chains were sequenced from one sample in a study of blood T cell repertoires in COVID-19. Assay used: immunoSEQ multiplex PCR; TCRdb lists only in-frame clones, some missing. Found here are hundreds of thousands of clones, roughly 86% of them singletons; the top ten hold over 8.5%. Sample: PBMCs or T cells enriched from blood (not recorded which). Every receptor here comes from a woman aged 25 to 39 who had recovered from COVID-19.

The V call is TRBV30, the J call TRBJ1-5; 7 nucleotides align to TRBD1. The V gene end was trimmed by 0 bases and the J gene end by 0 bases; junction bases not matched to a gene: 5. The V gene's germline CDR1 is GTSNPN and CDR2 SVGIG (reference sequence). The CDR3 runs to 16 residues. The CDR3 here is CAWSVRDSYSNQPQHF. The DNA for the CDR3 is TGTGCCTGGAGTGTAAGGGACAGTTATAGCAATCAGCCCCAGCATTTT.

This clone was seen more than once but under ten times. This chain joins TRBV5-1 and TRBJ1-1; a weak D match, TRBD1 (6 bases). This CDR3 spans 11 amino acids. Trimming cost V 2 bases and J 12 bases, with 11 bases left between them. Germline CDR1 is SGHRS and CDR2 is YFSETQ. The CDR3 DNA follows: TGCGCCAGCAGCTTCGGGACAAGTACTTTCTTT. Translated: CASSFGTSTFF.

This sequence joins TRBV5-1 and TRBJ2-2; 9 bases are a match to TRBD2. Trimming took 4 bases from V and 5 from J; bases not matched to a gene: 9. CDR3 length: 16 residues. Germline lookup yields CDR1 SGHRS and CDR2 YFSETQ. Here the CDR3 reads CASSTLAGVGTGELFF. In DNA form, the CDR3 reads TGCGCCAGCAGCACCTTAGCGGGAGTGGGGACCGGGGAGCTGTTTTTT.

The V and J genes are TRBV6-4 and TRBJ2-5, with 8 bases fitting TRBD2. Per germline, CDR1 MRHNA and CDR2 SNTAGT. CDR3 length equals 15 residues. The V gene end was trimmed by 4 bases and the J gene end by 2 bases; junction bases not matched to a gene: 6. Here the CDR3 DNA reads TGTGCCAGCAGTGCGTCTAGCGGGTCTCAAGAGACCCAGTACTTC. Protein sequence: CASSASSGSQETQYF.

The rearrangement links TRBV28 to TRBJ1-4; a weak D match, TRBD1 (5 bases). The CDR3 extends over 15 amino acids. The V gene's germline CDR1 is MDHEN and CDR2 SYDVKM. V dropped 4 bases and J dropped 5 bases, with 14 bases sitting between them. CDR3 protein: CASSYPGGGNEKLFF. CDR3 in DNA: TGTGCCAGCAGTTACCCGGGGGGGGGAAATGAAAAACTGTTTTTT.

The V call is TRBV5-4, the J call TRBJ2-2; TRBD2 is a possible D gene (5 bases). This CDR3 contains 12 residues. V lost 4 bases and J 7 bases, leaving 8 bases between the germline ends. In germline, CDR1 is SGHNT, CDR2 YYREEE (reference sequence). The CDR3 region has the DNA TGTGCCAGCAGCCCCGAGGGCGGGGAGCTGTTTTTT. Residues: CASSPEGGELFF.

The rearrangement links TRBV3-1 (or the pseudogene TRBV3-2) to TRBJ2-7; 9 bases align to TRBD2. The CDR3 sequence is 14 residues long. In germline, CDR1 is LGHDT, CDR2 YNNKEL (reference sequence). V gave up 5 bases and J gave up 6 bases; unmatched junction bases: 8. CDR3 DNA sequence: TGTGCCAGCAGCAGACGAGAGACTAGCGGCGAGCAGTACTTC. It specifies CASSRRETSGEQYF.

The gene calls are TRBV27 and TRBJ2-1; tentatively, D is TRBD2 (5 bases). Trimming cost V 1 base and J 7 bases, with 11 bases left between them. The length of the CDR3 is 14 residues. Germline V lookup: CDR1 MNHEY, CDR2 SMNVEV (reference sequence). This chain's CDR3 is CASSLWASPNEQFF. CDR3 nucleotides: TGTGCCAGCAGTTTATGGGCTAGCCCTAATGAGCAGTTCTTC.

The chain has TRBV14 and TRBJ1-1, with 11 nucleotides matching TRBD1. V dropped 4 bases and J dropped 2; count of bases not matched to a gene: 12. Germline CDR1 and CDR2: SGHDN and FVKESK. The CDR3 has 18 residues. CDR3 sequence reads: CASSPRTGGYSFNTEAFF. CDR3 bases: TGTGCCAGCAGCCCACGGACAGGGGGCTATTCATTTAACACTGAAGCTTTCTTT.

The chain couples TRBV24-1 to TRBJ2-2; 9 nucleotides line up with TRBD1. This CDR3 comprises 16 residues. Germline assignment: CDR1 KGHDR and CDR2 SFDVKD. The ends lost 3 bases at V and 5 bases at J; junction bases unmatched: 6. The CDR3: CATSDGGTGKTGELFF. The CDR3 coding sequence is TGTGCCACCAGTGATGGGGGGACAGGGAAGACCGGGGAGCTGTTTTTT.

The chain carries TRBV3-1 (or the pseudogene TRBV3-2) and TRBJ1-1; 7 positions agree with TRBD1. The CDR3 spans 11 residues. CDR1 and CDR2 from the germline V gene are LGHDT and YNNKEL (reference sequence). V dropped 5 bases and J dropped 11; count of bases not matched to a gene: 5. CDR3 in DNA: TGTGCCAGCAGCTCCCCAGGGGGGGCTTTCTTT. It codes for CASSSPGGAFF.

The CDR3 here is CASSLTGWNQPQHF. CDR3 bases: TGTGCCAGCAGTCTGACAGGGTGGAATCAGCCCCAGCATTTT. V gene TRBV6-5 combines with J gene TRBJ1-5, with 7 positions matching TRBD1. Germline CDR1 MNHEY, CDR2 SVGAGI. V trimming: 5 bases; J trimming: 4 bases; junction bases outside the gene matches: 5. The CDR3 extends over 14 amino acids.

The chain combines TRBV19 with TRBJ2-5, with 8 bases lining up with TRBD2. Germline loops: CDR1 LNHDA, CDR2 SQIVND (reference sequence). CDR3 length: 15 amino acids. Trimming took 8 bases from V and 4 from J; bases not matched to a gene: 12. This CDR3 reads CASGGRTTGAETQYF. For the CDR3, the DNA is TGTGCCAGTGGCGGGAGGACTACTGGGGCAGAGACCCAGTACTTC. Variable domain in full (rest from reference TRBV19 and TRBJ2-5): DGGITQSPKYLFRKEGQNVTLSCEQNLNHDAMYWYRQDPGQGLRLIYYSQIVNDFQKGDIAEGYSVSREKKESFPLTVTSAQKNPTAFYLCASGGRTTGAETQYFGPGTRLLVL.

The V gene is TRBV5-1, the J gene TRBJ2-5, with 8 bases that match TRBD1. V shed 2 bases and J 4 bases; nucleotides not matched to a gene: 7. This CDR3 is built from 15 residues. Germline-derived CDR1 and CDR2 are SGHRS and YFSETQ. The CDR3 sequence is CASSFSQGARETQYF. CDR3 nucleotides: TGCGCCAGCAGCTTTAGTCAGGGGGCTCGAGAGACCCAGTACTTC.

The J gene is TRBJ1-5, the V gene TRBV6-5; a possible D gene is TRBD1 (6 bases). Germline CDR1 reads MNHEY; CDR2 reads SVGAGI. The CDR3 consists of 14 residues. Trimming took off 5 bases at V and 7 bases at J, with 15 bases between the two ends. CDR3 in DNA: TGTGCCAGCAGTCTAGCAGGGGTAGAACAGCCCCAGCATTTT. Amino acid sequence: CASSLAGVEQPQHF.

The chain couples TRBV2 to TRBJ2-3, with no clear D. The CDR3 consists of 15 residues. Trimming pared 2 bases from V and 8 bases from J, leaving 17 bases between. Germline values: CDR1 SNHLY, CDR2 FYNNEI. DNA of the CDR3: TGTGCCAGCAGTGAAACCTACACCGCCCGCGGTACGCAGTATTTT. Residues: CASSETYTARGTQYF.

The J gene is TRBJ2-7, the V gene TRBV11-2; 9 positions match TRBD2. CDR1 is SGHAT, CDR2 FQNNGV, per germline. This CDR3 spans 16 amino acids. V dropped 1 base and J dropped 0; count of bases not matched to a gene: 4. The CDR3 spells CASSLGPGLASYEQYF. CDR3 DNA: TGTGCCAGCAGCTTAGGTCCGGGACTAGCCTCCTACGAGCAGTACTTC.

The chain joins TRBV7-2 to TRBJ1-2; no reliable D call. Trimming cost V 6 bases and J 7 bases, with 12 bases left between them. CDR1 SGHTA and CDR2 FQGNSA come from the germline V gene. The CDR3 extends over 12 amino acids. CDR3 bases: TGTGCCAGCAGTCAAGGACTGTTTGGCTACACCTTC. Its protein is CASSQGLFGYTF.

The J gene is TRBJ1-1, the V gene TRBV27, with unresolved D. Germline V gene sequence: CDR1 MNHEY, CDR2 SMNVEV (reference sequence). Trimming left V 2 bases short and J 4 bases short, with 8 bases between. CDR3 length: 13 amino acids. The CDR3 region has the DNA TGTGCCAGCAGTTTAGCGGTCAGCACTGAAGCTTTCTTT. Its protein product is CASSLAVSTEAFF.

The chain joins TRBV4-1 to TRBJ2-2; 14 positions agree with TRBD2. This CDR3 comprises 17 residues. V lost 6 bases and J lost 5; bases outside the gene matches: 8. Germline V gives CDR1 MGHRA, CDR2 YSYEKL. For the CDR3, the DNA is TGCGCCAGCAGTTGGACTAGCGGGAGGACCATAACCGGGGAGCTGTTTTTT. This encodes CASSWTSGRTITGELFF.

The chain combines TRBV19 with TRBJ2-1; 9 nucleotides agree with TRBD2. This CDR3 is built from 14 residues. CDR1 LNHDA and CDR2 SQIVND come from the germline V gene (reference sequence). V dropped 10 bases and J dropped 4; count of bases not matched to a gene: 8. Here the CDR3 reads CATSSGMLYNEQFF. In DNA form, the CDR3 reads TGTGCCACCTCTAGCGGGATGTTGTACAATGAGCAGTTCTTC. Full variable domain (remainder filled in from reference TRBV19 and TRBJ2-1): DGGITQSPKYLFRKEGQNVTLSCEQNLNHDAMYWYRQDPGQGLRLIYYSQIVNDFQKGDIAEGYSVSREKKESFPLTVTSAQKNPTAFYLCATSSGMLYNEQFFGPGTRLTVL.

The chain combines TRBV5-1 with TRBJ1-3, with 8 bases matching TRBD1. Trimming cost V 4 bases and J 1 base; bases outside gene matches: 10. CDR3 length equals 17 residues. Germline V gene data show CDR1 as SGHRS and CDR2 as YFSETQ. CDR3 in amino acids: CASSPVDRDLSGNTIYF. The CDR3 bases are TGCGCCAGCAGCCCGGTGGACAGGGATCTTTCTGGAAACACCATATATTTT.

The gene calls are TRBV19 and TRBJ2-1, with D perhaps matching TRBD1 (6 bases). Germline values: CDR1 LNHDA, CDR2 SQIVND (reference sequence). This CDR3 comprises 15 residues. The V and J ends lost 3 bases and 3 bases respectively, with 12 bases between them. The DNA of the CDR3 is TGTGCCAGTAGTATCGTAGGGGGAAACTACAATGAGCAGTTCTTC. It specifies CASSIVGGNYNEQFF.

This chain connects TRBV2 to TRBJ1-4; D might be TRBD1 (5 bases). Germline values: CDR1 SNHLY, CDR2 FYNNEI. The V and J ends lost 6 bases and 5 bases respectively, with 19 bases between them. The CDR3 contains 16 residues. The CDR3 reads CASRESQGWRNEKLFF. The CDR3 DNA reads as TGTGCCAGCAGGGAATCTCAGGGCTGGAGAAATGAAAAACTGTTTTTT.